One and the same sample provided the 10 T cell receptor beta chains below, sequenced in a study of shared clonotypes between healthy human individuals. Data came from immunoSEQ multiplex PCR; TCRdb stores just in-frame clones and leaves some out. The sample lists over 850,000 clones, approximately 78% occurring once. Specimen: memory CD4+ T cells from PBMCs. Documented subset: CD45RA-negative fraction. Source of these receptors: a young man in good health. Some clones in this sample may be carry-over from other donors' samples.

The genes are TRBV15 and TRBJ1-1, with D uncertain. V was clipped by 5 bases and J by 1 base, with 11 bases between them. CDR1 and CDR2 (germline): LNHNV, YYDKDF (reference sequence). CDR3 length: 14 amino acids. CDR3 sequence: CATSVDIKNTEAFF. The CDR3 DNA reads as TGTGCCACCAGCGTCGACATAAAGAACACTGAAGCTTTCTTT. The full variable domain, completed using reference TRBV15 and TRBJ1-1, is DAMVIQNPRYQVTQFGKPVTLSCSQTLNHNVMYWYQQKSSQAPKLLFHYYDKDFNNEADTPDNFQSRRPNTSFCFLDIRSPGLGDTAMYLCATSVDIKNTEAFFGQGTRLTVV.

This clone was found once. The genes are TRBV18 and TRBJ2-4; 7 bases align to TRBD1. The junction had 9 bases not matched to a gene; V was cut back by 1 base and J by 3 bases. From germline, CDR1 is KGHSH and CDR2 LQKENI. The CDR3 is made up of 17 amino acids. Here the CDR3 reads CASSPQVTRDSKNIQYF. Here the CDR3 DNA reads TGTGCCAGCTCACCACAGGTTACCCGGGACAGCAAAAACATTCAGTACTTC.

The chain recombines TRBV11-3 with TRBJ2-1; D unclear. Germline V lookup: CDR1 SGHNT, CDR2 YENEEA. This CDR3 region has 14 residues. Trimming took off 5 bases at V and 4 bases at J, with 12 bases between the two ends. CDR3 in DNA: TGTGCCAGCAGCCCCTCCGGGCGGTACAATGAGCAGTTCTTC. Translation gives CASSPSGRYNEQFF.

This clone was recorded many times. The chain couples TRBV2 to TRBJ2-3; D is possibly TRBD1 or TRBD2 (5 bases each). Germline assignment: CDR1 SNHLY and CDR2 FYNNEI. The CDR3 loop spans 16 amino acids. V lost 6 bases and J 1 base, leaving 17 bases between the germline ends. DNA for the CDR3: TGTGCCAGCAGGGCCGGGACCCAGGCGGGCACAGATACGCAGTATTTT. Translation gives CASRAGTQAGTDTQYF.

This chain links TRBV7-2 with TRBJ1-3; unclear D gene. Germline assignment: CDR1 SGHTA and CDR2 FQGNSA. The CDR3 sequence is 15 residues long. The V end was cut by 5 bases, the J end by 0 bases, with 11 bases between. Written as DNA, the CDR3 is TGTGCCAGCAGCCCGGGGTCTTTCTCTGGAAACACCATATATTTT. This translates into CASSPGSFSGNTIYF.

The chain employs TRBV29-1 and TRBJ2-5, with D possibly being TRBD1 (5 bases). Germline CDR1 and CDR2: SQVTM and ANQGSEA. Trimming removed 8 bases at V and 0 bases at J, with 16 bases between. This CDR3 has 14 residues. CDR3 nucleotides: TGCAGCATCTCAACGACAGAATACCAAGAGACCCAGTACTTC. This gives the protein CSISTTEYQETQYF.

The V call is TRBV18, the J call TRBJ1-1; 7 nucleotides align to TRBD1. The germline V gene has CDR1 KGHSH and CDR2 LQKENI. The CDR3 extends over 14 amino acids. Trimming took 0 bases from V and 7 from J; bases not matched to a gene: 5. The CDR3 region has the DNA TGTGCCAGCTCACCACCGAGGGACAGAAGTGAAGCTTTCTTT. Translating it yields CASSPPRDRSEAFF.

V gene TRBV9 combines with J gene TRBJ2-1; the D gene is possibly TRBD2 (5 bases). Trimming left V 3 bases short and J 2 bases short, with 9 bases between. This CDR3 region has 14 residues. The germline V gene has CDR1 SGDLS and CDR2 YYNGEE. In nucleotides, the CDR3 is TGTGCCAGCAGCGCGAGACTACCCTACAATGAGCAGTTCTTC. Translated, it gives CASSARLPYNEQFF.

The genes are TRBV28 and TRBJ2-2; D gene ambiguous. CDR1 is MDHEN, CDR2 SYDVKM, per germline. Trimming cost V 4 bases and J 0 bases, with 15 bases left between them. This CDR3 spans 17 amino acids. DNA of the CDR3: TGTGCCAGCAGTTCGCCGGGCCGATCGGCGAACACCGGGGAGCTGTTTTTT. The encoded protein is CASSSPGRSANTGELFF.

The V call is TRBV6-5, the J call TRBJ2-2; perhaps TRBD1 as D (6 bases). The germline gives CDR1 MNHEY, CDR2 SVGAGI. The CDR3 sequence is 14 residues long. Trimming removed 8 bases at V and 2 bases at J, with 12 bases between. The chain's CDR3 is CASRGQINTGELFF. DNA of the CDR3: TGTGCCAGCCGCGGACAGATTAACACCGGGGAGCTGTTTTTT.